This entry lists 2 T cell receptor beta chains sequenced from one sample in a study of blood T cells in healthy people across ages. A second about 6 to 12 cycle PCR used barcoded and J-beta primers. In TCRdb, the 5' RACE reads were re-called with MiXCR into one record per CDR3 protein. This table holds hundreds of thousands of distinct CDR3 sequences, 45% to 50% found once. The sequenced sample was blood. Receptor source: a woman aged 55-70 years in good health.

The chain carries TRBV6-2 or TRBV6-3 and TRBJ2-1; TRBD2 matches at 10 bases. With V trimmed by 5 bases and J by 2 bases, 9 bases remained unmatched. CDR3 size: 17 residues. The germline gives CDR1 MNHEY, CDR2 SVGEGT. The CDR3 is CASSPSGSRRAYNEQFF. CDR3 nucleotide sequence: TGTGCCAGCAGTCCTAGCGGGAGTAGGAGGGCCTACAATGAGCAGTTCTTC.

A single count supports this clonotype. Compared with germline, one end of the junction differs, possibly owing to a read error. This chain links TRBV28 with TRBJ2-5; D not certain. The CDR3 totals 11 residues. The germline CDR1 and CDR2 sequences are MDHEN and SYDVKM. The CDR3 DNA follows: TGTGCCTGCAGGTCTCCAGGGACCCAGTACTTC. This codes for CACRSPGTQYF.